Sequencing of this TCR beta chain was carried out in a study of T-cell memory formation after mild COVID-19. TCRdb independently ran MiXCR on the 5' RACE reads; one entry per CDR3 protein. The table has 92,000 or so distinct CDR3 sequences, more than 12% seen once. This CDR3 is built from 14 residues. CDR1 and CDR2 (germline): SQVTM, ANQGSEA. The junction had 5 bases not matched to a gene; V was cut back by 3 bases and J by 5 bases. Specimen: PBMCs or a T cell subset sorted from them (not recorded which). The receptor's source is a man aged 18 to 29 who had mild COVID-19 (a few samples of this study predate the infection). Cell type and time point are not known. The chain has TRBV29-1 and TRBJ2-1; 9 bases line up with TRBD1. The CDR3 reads CSVELRDRDNEQFF. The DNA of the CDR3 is TGCAGCGTTGAGCTCCGGGACAGGGACAATGAGCAGTTCTTC.